The 31 T cell receptor beta chains given below trace back to one sample, sequenced in a study of T cell changes during pregnancy in multiple sclerosis. Libraries were prepared by immunoSEQ multiplex PCR; TCRdb keeps only in-frame clonotypes and omits some of them. The sample has 40,000 or so clones, more than 75% seen once; the top ten hold under 7.5%. The sequencing here drew on CD8+ T cells from peripheral blood mononuclear cells, taken in the third trimester of pregnancy. These receptor sequences come from a female donor with multiple sclerosis, enrolled in a pregnancy study.

The V and J genes are TRBV5-1 and TRBJ2-7, with 8 bases lining up with TRBD1. The CDR3 consists of 13 residues. The germline V gene has CDR1 SGHRS and CDR2 YFSETQ. Losses at the gene ends were 3 bases for V and 5 bases for J; bases not matched to a gene: 4. The CDR3 loop reads CASSSTGADEQYF. CDR3 coding DNA: TGCGCCAGCAGCTCGACAGGGGCGGACGAGCAGTACTTC. The full variable domain, with the rest looked up from reference TRBV5-1 and TRBJ2-7, is KAGVTQTPRYLIKTRGQQVTLSCSPISGHRSVSWYQQTPGQGLQFLFEYFSETQRNKGNFPGRFSGRQFSNSRSEMNVSTLELGDSALYLCASSSTGADEQYFGPGTRLTVT.

This chain uses TRBV4-1 with TRBJ1-2, with 10 nucleotides matching TRBD1. The CDR3 has 16 residues. Germline V gene lookup returns CDR1 MGHRA and CDR2 YSYEKL. V was pared by 4 bases and J by 1 base, with 6 bases of the junction left unmatched. For the CDR3, the DNA is TGCGCCAGCAGCCCGAGACAGGGGGCTTATAACTATGGCTACACCTTC. Its protein product is CASSPRQGAYNYGYTF.

V usage is TRBV7-9 and J usage is TRBJ2-7; D unclear. Germline loops: CDR1 SEHNR, CDR2 FQNEAQ (reference sequence). V was trimmed by 5 bases and J by 6 bases, leaving 14 bases between them. The CDR3 consists of 13 residues. Here the CDR3 DNA reads TGTGCCAGCAGCCTAGGTGGCCGCGGCGAGCAGTACTTC. Translation: CASSLGGRGEQYF.

The chain links TRBV28 to TRBJ1-4, with 7 bases aligning to TRBD1. With 2 bases clipped from V and 7 bases from J, the junction kept 13 bases outside the gene matches. Germline CDR1 MDHEN, CDR2 SYDVKM. CDR3 size: 17 residues. CDR3 nucleotides: TGTGCCAGCAGTTTAACCCTGACCGGGACAGTCGTTGAAAAACTGTTTTTT. Translated, it gives CASSLTLTGTVVEKLFF.

This clone was recorded only once. The rearrangement uses TRBV9 and TRBJ2-7; tentatively, D is TRBD2 (6 bases). CDR3 length: 16 amino acids. V was cut by 2 bases and J by 3 bases, with 18 bases left in between. Germline CDR1 reads SGDLS; CDR2 reads YYNGEE. CDR3 protein: CASSVGGTKHLYEQYF. As DNA, the CDR3 is TGTGCCAGCAGCGTTGGGGGGACGAAACACCTCTACGAGCAGTACTTC.

The chain links TRBV2 to TRBJ2-4, with D tentatively TRBD1 (6 bases). From germline, CDR1 is SNHLY and CDR2 FYNNEI. V was clipped by 6 bases and J by 0 bases, with 12 bases between them. The CDR3 is made up of 15 amino acids. CDR3 amino acids: CASRADRRAKNIQYF. The CDR3 DNA reads as TGTGCCAGCAGAGCTGACAGGAGAGCCAAAAACATTCAGTACTTC.

CDR3 amino acids: CASSLAPGLAGSTDTQYF. The CDR3 DNA follows: TGTGCCAGCAGCTTAGCCCCCGGACTAGCGGGGAGCACAGATACGCAGTATTTT. V gene TRBV11-2 combines with J gene TRBJ2-3; TRBD2 aligns across 12 bases. Germline CDR1 reads SGHAT; CDR2 reads FQNNGV. This CDR3 has 18 residues. Losses at the gene ends were 1 base for V and 0 bases for J; bases not matched to a gene: 5.

The V call is TRBV2, the J call TRBJ2-3; D may be TRBD1 (7 bases). The CDR3 has 16 amino acids. Germline V gene data show CDR1 as SNHLY and CDR2 as FYNNEI. V was cut by 8 bases and J by 4 bases, with 22 bases left in between. CDR3 loop: CASGGQSGWAPDTQYF. CDR3 in DNA: TGTGCCAGCGGGGGACAGAGCGGGTGGGCCCCAGATACGCAGTATTTT.

CDR3 bases: TGTGCCAGCAGCTTAGAGTGGGGGGGCACAGATACGCAGTATTTT. It translates to CASSLEWGGTDTQYF. V is TRBV13 and J is TRBJ2-3; TRBD2 might be the D (6 bases). With 1 base removed from V and 1 base from J, the gap between germline ends came to 9 bases. Germline V gene sequence: CDR1 PRHDT, CDR2 FYEKMQ (reference sequence). The CDR3 contains 15 residues.

The chain is built from TRBV2 and TRBJ1-2, with 7 bases matching TRBD1. Germline assignment: CDR1 SNHLY and CDR2 FYNNEI. There are 16 residues in the CDR3. Unmatched junction bases numbered 10, after V lost 2 bases and J lost 4 bases. In DNA form, the CDR3 reads TGTGCCAGCAGTGAACCGAGGGACAGAGTTTTCTATGGCTACACCTTC. Amino acid sequence: CASSEPRDRVFYGYTF.

The chain employs TRBV5-1 and TRBJ2-3, with D unresolved. The CDR3 runs to 14 residues. Looked up from germline, CDR1 is SGHRS and CDR2 is YFSETQ. The germline V and J ends were trimmed by 4 bases and 2 bases, with 11 bases remaining between them. CDR3 sequence: CASSNGYTTDTQYF. CDR3 in DNA: TGCGCCAGCAGCAACGGGTATACCACAGATACGCAGTATTTT.

The V and J genes are TRBV5-1 and TRBJ1-5, with a possible D match to TRBD1 (6 bases). CDR3 size: 15 residues. Trimming took 7 bases from V and 0 from J, leaving 14 bases between them. Per the germline V gene, CDR1 is SGHRS and CDR2 is YFSETQ. The DNA for the CDR3 is TGCGCCAGCCGGGAGGGGGGGCGTAGCAATCAGCCCCAGCATTTT. Translated: CASREGGRSNQPQHF.

The chain has TRBV4-2 and TRBJ2-3; 9 bases are a match to TRBD2. V was clipped by 0 bases and J by 4 bases; unmatched bases: 5. This CDR3 has 16 residues. Per the germline V gene, CDR1 is LGHNA and CDR2 is YNFKEQ. The CDR3 nucleotides are TGTGCCAGCAGCCAAGATCGGGGCGGGGGGGCAGATACGCAGTATTTT. Translated, it gives CASSQDRGGGADTQYF.

The chain joins TRBV2 to TRBJ2-1; TRBD2 aligns across 15 bases. The CDR3 consists of 15 residues. Germline lookup yields CDR1 SNHLY and CDR2 FYNNEI. The junction had 7 bases not matched to a gene; V was cut back by 11 bases and J by 5 bases. DNA for the CDR3: TGTGCCTGGACTAGCGGGGGGGCCCGGGACAATGAGCAGTTCTTC. Amino acids: CAWTSGGARDNEQFF.

The J gene is TRBJ1-5, the V gene TRBV28; D unresolved. The CDR3 extends over 15 amino acids. The germline V and J ends were trimmed by 2 bases and 6 bases, with 14 bases remaining between them. Germline V gene data show CDR1 as MDHEN and CDR2 as SYDVKM. DNA for the CDR3: TGTGCCAGCAGTTTAGGAGGGTGGCGGGGTCAGCCCCAGCATTTT. It specifies CASSLGGWRGQPQHF.

The chain joins TRBV30 to TRBJ2-7; 12 bases agree with TRBD1. V lost 4 bases and J lost 7; bases outside the gene matches: 5. CDR3 length equals 13 residues. Germline CDR1 reads GTSNPN; CDR2 reads SVGIG (reference sequence). In nucleotides, the CDR3 is TGTGCCTGGAATCCGGGACAGGGGGCAGAGCAGTACTTC. Residues: CAWNPGQGAEQYF.

The chain couples TRBV7-9 to TRBJ1-5; the D gene is possibly TRBD1 (6 bases). Trimming cost V 5 bases and J 0 bases, with 11 bases left between them. CDR1 is SEHNR, CDR2 FQNEAQ, per germline (reference sequence). CDR3 length equals 15 residues. The DNA for the CDR3 is TGTGCCAGCAGCCCGGGACACCGTAGCAATCAGCCCCAGCATTTT. Amino acid sequence: CASSPGHRSNQPQHF.

The chain couples TRBV10-2 to TRBJ2-5; TRBD2 matches at 7 bases. V lost 8 bases and J lost 3; bases outside the gene matches: 0. This CDR3 is 11 amino acids long. CDR1 is WSHSY and CDR2 is SAAADI in the germline V gene. The CDR3 region is CASRGEETQYF. The CDR3 DNA reads as TGCGCCAGCCGGGGGGAAGAGACCCAGTACTTC.

The V and J genes are TRBV5-4 and TRBJ1-1; tentatively, D is TRBD1 (5 bases). The germline V gene encodes CDR1 SGHNT and CDR2 YYREEE (reference sequence). This CDR3 is 13 amino acids long. V was clipped by 2 bases and J by 12 bases, with 17 bases between them. CDR3 sequence: CASSFGHSSESFF. The CDR3 DNA reads TGTGCCAGCAGCTTCGGACACTCCTCGGAGTCTTTCTTT.

The chain joins TRBV2 to TRBJ2-3; perhaps TRBD2 as D (6 bases). From germline, CDR1 is SNHLY and CDR2 FYNNEI. The CDR3 spans 14 residues. The germline V and J ends were trimmed by 4 bases and 5 bases, with 13 bases remaining between them. The CDR3 coding sequence is TGTGCCAGCAGTGGCGGGGAGTTTAGAGATACGCAGTATTTT. Translation gives CASSGGEFRDTQYF. The whole variable domain, filled in from reference TRBV2 and TRBJ2-3, reads EPEVTQTPSHQVTQMGQEVILRCVPISNHLYFYWYRQILGQKVEFLVSFYNNEISEKSEIFDDQFSVERPDGSNFTLKIRSTKLEDSAMYFCASSGGEFRDTQYFGPGTRLTVL.

This rearrangement joins TRBV9 to TRBJ2-3; 8 bases agree with TRBD1. The junction had 4 bases not matched to a gene; V was cut back by 3 bases and J by 1 base. The CDR3 sequence is 15 residues long. Germline loops: CDR1 SGDLS, CDR2 YYNGEE. CDR3 protein: CASSAVTGGTDTQYF. CDR3 DNA: TGTGCCAGCAGCGCCGTGACAGGGGGCACAGATACGCAGTATTTT.

The rearrangement joins TRBV6-1 to TRBJ1-1; 9 bases align to TRBD1. The CDR3 totals 14 residues. The junction had 7 bases not matched to a gene; V was cut back by 6 bases and J by 5 bases. CDR1 is MNHNS, CDR2 SASEGT, per germline. The CDR3 loop is CASRGGQGWTEAFF. CDR3 DNA sequence: TGTGCCAGCAGGGGGGGACAGGGCTGGACTGAAGCTTTCTTT.

The chain links TRBV10-3 to TRBJ1-5, with D possibly being TRBD1 (6 bases). From germline, CDR1 is ENHRY and CDR2 SYGVKD. CDR3 length: 15 residues. The V and J ends lost 2 bases and 7 bases respectively, with 15 bases between them. The CDR3 bases are TGTGCCATCAGTGAGCTGGGGGGGGCCGGCCAGCCCCAGCATTTT. Translating gives CAISELGGAGQPQHF.

The chain uses TRBV10-2 and TRBJ1-2; TRBD1 agrees at 8 bases. The CDR3 is 17 residues long. CDR1 WSHSY and CDR2 SAAADI come from the germline V gene. Trimming removed 1 base from V and 4 bases from J; junction bases left unmatched: 11. The CDR3 nucleotides read TGCGCCAGCAGTGAGTTTCACCCAGGGGGCCTAGGCTATGGCTACACCTTC. This codes for CASSEFHPGGLGYGYTF.

The V gene is TRBV10-3, the J gene TRBJ2-5; D is perhaps TRBD1 (6 bases). The CDR3 extends over 15 amino acids. Germline V CDR1 and CDR2: ENHRY, SYGVKD. V lost 2 bases and J lost 5, with 15 bases in between. Here the CDR3 DNA reads TGTGCCATCAGTGAGCTTGGGGGCCCGACGGAGACCCAGTACTTC. Amino acids: CAISELGGPTETQYF.

Here the CDR3 reads CASSSEGGYTEAFF. The CDR3 DNA reads TGTGCCAGTAGCTCGGAAGGGGGTTACACTGAAGCTTTCTTT. The chain joins TRBV19 to TRBJ1-1; possible D gene TRBD1, 6 bases. The CDR3 covers 14 residues. From germline, CDR1 is LNHDA and CDR2 SQIVND (reference sequence). The V end lost 6 bases, the J end lost 3 bases, and 14 bases lay between the germline ends.

This clone has a handful of counts. The V gene is TRBV6-5, the J gene TRBJ2-7, with 11 positions matching TRBD2. The CDR3 is made up of 15 amino acids. V gave up 0 bases and J gave up 2 bases; unmatched junction bases: 0. Germline CDR1 is MNHEY and CDR2 is SVGAGI. The CDR3 DNA reads as TGTGCCAGCAGTTACTCTAGCGGGGGGGCCTACGAGCAGTACTTC. Protein product: CASSYSSGGAYEQYF.

The chain links TRBV27 to TRBJ1-5, with D perhaps TRBD1 (5 bases). This CDR3 contains 14 residues. Trimming left V 5 bases short and J 0 bases short, with 8 bases between. Germline V gives CDR1 MNHEY, CDR2 SMNVEV (reference sequence). This CDR3 reads CASSPTDSNQPQHF. In DNA, the CDR3 is TGTGCCAGCAGTCCGACAGATAGCAATCAGCCCCAGCATTTT.

The chain employs TRBV5-6 and TRBJ2-6, with D possibly matching TRBD1 (5 bases). This CDR3 contains 19 residues. Trimming removed 2 bases from V and 0 bases from J, with 18 bases in between. Germline V lookup: CDR1 SGHDT, CDR2 YYEEEE. The CDR3 spells CASSLPRQPPDSGANVLTF. Written as DNA, the CDR3 is TGTGCCAGCAGCTTACCTAGACAGCCCCCGGACTCTGGGGCCAACGTCCTGACTTTC.

This chain links TRBV7-9 with TRBJ1-2, with 11 bases lining up with TRBD1. This CDR3 has 15 residues. The germline CDR1 and CDR2 sequences are SEHNR and FQNEAQ (reference sequence). J gave up 2 bases and V 5 bases, and 4 bases lay outside the gene matches. As DNA, the CDR3 is TGTGCCAGCAGCCCCGGGACAGGGGGAAACTATGGCTACACCTTC. Translated: CASSPGTGGNYGYTF.

V is TRBV4-1 and J is TRBJ2-7, with 9 bases that match TRBD1. CDR3 size: 15 residues. Germline loops: CDR1 MGHRA, CDR2 YSYEKL. V was clipped by 2 bases and J by 4 bases; unmatched bases: 6. CDR3 nucleotides: TGCGCCAGCAGCCAATCCCGGGACAGGGCATACGAGCAGTACTTC. Translating it yields CASSQSRDRAYEQYF.